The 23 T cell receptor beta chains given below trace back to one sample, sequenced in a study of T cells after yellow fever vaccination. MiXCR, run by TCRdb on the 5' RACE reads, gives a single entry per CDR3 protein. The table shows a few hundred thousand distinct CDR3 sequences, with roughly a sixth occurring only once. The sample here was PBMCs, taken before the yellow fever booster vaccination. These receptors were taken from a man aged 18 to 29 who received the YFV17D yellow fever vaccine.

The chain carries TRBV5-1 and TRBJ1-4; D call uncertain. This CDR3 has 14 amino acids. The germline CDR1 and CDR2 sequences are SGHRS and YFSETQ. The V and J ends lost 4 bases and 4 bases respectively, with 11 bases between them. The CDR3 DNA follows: TGCGCCAGCAGCCTAATGGACCATAATGAAAAACTGTTTTTT. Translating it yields CASSLMDHNEKLFF.

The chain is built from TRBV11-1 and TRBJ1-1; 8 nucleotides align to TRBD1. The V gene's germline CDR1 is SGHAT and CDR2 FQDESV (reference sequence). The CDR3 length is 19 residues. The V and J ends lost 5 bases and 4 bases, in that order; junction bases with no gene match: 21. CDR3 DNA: TGTGCCAGCAGCCTATACCGACAGGGGAAGGTATTGTTTGTCACTGAAGCTTTCTTT. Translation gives CASSLYRQGKVLFVTEAFF.

In nucleotides, the CDR3 is TGTGCCAGCAGTTACAGGGGGAGTTGGCGCGGCTACACCTTC. Its protein product is CASSYRGSWRGYTF. This chain joins TRBV6-7 and TRBJ1-2; weak D call: TRBD1 (6 bases). TRBV6-7 carries the ORF label, with uncertain function. The germline V and J ends were trimmed by 2 bases and 8 bases, with 15 bases remaining between them. CDR3 length equals 14 residues.

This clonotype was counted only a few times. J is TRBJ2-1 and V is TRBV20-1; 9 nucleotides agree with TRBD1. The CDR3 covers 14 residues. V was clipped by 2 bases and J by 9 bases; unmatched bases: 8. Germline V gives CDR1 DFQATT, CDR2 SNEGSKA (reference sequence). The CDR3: CSARQTGGFFEQFF. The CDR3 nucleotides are TGCAGTGCTAGACAGACAGGGGGTTTCTTTGAGCAGTTCTTC.

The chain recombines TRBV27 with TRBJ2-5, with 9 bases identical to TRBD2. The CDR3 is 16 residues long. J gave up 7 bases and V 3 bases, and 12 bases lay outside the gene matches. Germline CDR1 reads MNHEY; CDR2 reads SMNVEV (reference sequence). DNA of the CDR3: TGTGCCAGCAGTTTGGCGGGGGGGCGATGGGGCCTGACCCAGTACTTC. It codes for CASSLAGGRWGLTQYF.

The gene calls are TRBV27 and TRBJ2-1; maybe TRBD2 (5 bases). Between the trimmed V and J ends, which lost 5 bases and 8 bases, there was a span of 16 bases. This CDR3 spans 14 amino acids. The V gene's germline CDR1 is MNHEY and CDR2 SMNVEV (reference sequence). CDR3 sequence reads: CASSETSGLYEQFF. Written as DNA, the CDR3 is TGTGCCAGCAGTGAAACTTCGGGGTTATATGAGCAGTTCTTC.

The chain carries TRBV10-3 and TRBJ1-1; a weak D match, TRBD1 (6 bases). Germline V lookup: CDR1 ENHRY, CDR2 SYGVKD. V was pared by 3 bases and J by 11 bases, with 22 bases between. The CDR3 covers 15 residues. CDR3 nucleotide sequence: TGTGCCATCAGTGAAAGACGGGATCGGCACAGGGTGGCTTTCTTT. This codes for CAISERRDRHRVAFF.

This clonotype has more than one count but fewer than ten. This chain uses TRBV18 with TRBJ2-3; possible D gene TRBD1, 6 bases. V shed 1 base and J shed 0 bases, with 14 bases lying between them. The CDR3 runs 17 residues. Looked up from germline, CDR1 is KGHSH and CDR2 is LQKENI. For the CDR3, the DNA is TGTGCCAGCTCACCACGGTCGGGACAACTCAGCACAGATACGCAGTATTTT. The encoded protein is CASSPRSGQLSTDTQYF.

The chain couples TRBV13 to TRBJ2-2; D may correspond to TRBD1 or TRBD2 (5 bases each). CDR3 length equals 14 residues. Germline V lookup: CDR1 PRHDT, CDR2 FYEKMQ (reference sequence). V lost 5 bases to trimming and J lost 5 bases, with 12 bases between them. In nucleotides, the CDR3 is TGTGCCAGCAGCCGGGGACGTCCGACCGGGGAGCTGTTTTTT. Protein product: CASSRGRPTGELFF.

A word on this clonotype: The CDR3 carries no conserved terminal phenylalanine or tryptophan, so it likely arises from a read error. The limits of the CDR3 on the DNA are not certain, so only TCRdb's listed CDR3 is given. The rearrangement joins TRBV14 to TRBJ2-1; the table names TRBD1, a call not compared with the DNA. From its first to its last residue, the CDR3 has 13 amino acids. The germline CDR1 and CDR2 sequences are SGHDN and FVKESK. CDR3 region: CASSQGGTGISYL.

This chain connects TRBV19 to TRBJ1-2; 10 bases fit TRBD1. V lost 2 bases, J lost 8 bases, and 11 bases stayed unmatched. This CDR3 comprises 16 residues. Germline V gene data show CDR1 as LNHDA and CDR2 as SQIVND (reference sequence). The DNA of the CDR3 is TGTGCCAGTAGTATACTGACAGGGGGCTCCCAAGGGGGCTACACCTTC. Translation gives CASSILTGGSQGGYTF. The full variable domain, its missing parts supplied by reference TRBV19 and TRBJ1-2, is DGGITQSPKYLFRKEGQNVTLSCEQNLNHDAMYWYRQDPGQGLRLIYYSQIVNDFQKGDIAEGYSVSREKKESFPLTVTSAQKNPTAFYLCASSILTGGSQGGYTFGSGTRLTVV.

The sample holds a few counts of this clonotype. Here the CDR3 DNA reads TGTGCCAGCAGCGTAGGGCTAGCGGGAGAAAGCTCCTACAATGAGCAGTTCTTC. Protein sequence: CASSVGLAGESSYNEQFF. V usage is TRBV9 and J usage is TRBJ2-1; TRBD2 matches 10 bases. Per germline, CDR1 SGDLS and CDR2 YYNGEE. CDR3 length: 18 amino acids. Trimming took 0 bases from V and 0 from J; bases not matched to a gene: 6.

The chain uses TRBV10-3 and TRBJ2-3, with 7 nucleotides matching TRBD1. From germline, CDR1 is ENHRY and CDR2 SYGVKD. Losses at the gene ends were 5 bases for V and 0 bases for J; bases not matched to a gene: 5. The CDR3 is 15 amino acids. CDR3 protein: CAISRQGVSTDTQYF. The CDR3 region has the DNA TGTGCCATCAGTAGACAGGGTGTCAGCACAGATACGCAGTATTTT.

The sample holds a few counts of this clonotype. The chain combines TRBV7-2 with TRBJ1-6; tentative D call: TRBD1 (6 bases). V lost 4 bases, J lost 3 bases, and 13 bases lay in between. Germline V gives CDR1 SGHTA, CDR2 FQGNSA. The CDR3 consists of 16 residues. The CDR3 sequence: CASSSRQVLYNSPLHF. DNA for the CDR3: TGTGCCAGCAGCTCACGACAGGTCCTCTATAATTCACCCCTCCACTTT.

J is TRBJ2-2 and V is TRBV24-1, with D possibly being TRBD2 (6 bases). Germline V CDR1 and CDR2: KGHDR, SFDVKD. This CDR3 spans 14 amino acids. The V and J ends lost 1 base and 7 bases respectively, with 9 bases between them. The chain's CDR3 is CATSDFTGVGELFF. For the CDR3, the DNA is TGTGCCACCAGTGATTTTACGGGGGTCGGGGAGCTGTTTTTT.

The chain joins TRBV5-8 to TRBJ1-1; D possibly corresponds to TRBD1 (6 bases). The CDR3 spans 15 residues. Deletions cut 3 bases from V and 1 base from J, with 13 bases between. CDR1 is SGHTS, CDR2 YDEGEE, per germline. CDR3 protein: CASSSAGVKNTEAFF. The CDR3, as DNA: TGTGCCAGCAGCTCGGCAGGGGTCAAGAACACTGAAGCTTTCTTT.

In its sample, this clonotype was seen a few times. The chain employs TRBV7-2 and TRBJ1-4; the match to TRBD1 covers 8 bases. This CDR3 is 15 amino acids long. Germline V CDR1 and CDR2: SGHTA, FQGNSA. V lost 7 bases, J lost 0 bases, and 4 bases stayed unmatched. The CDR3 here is CASNGQGATNEKLFF. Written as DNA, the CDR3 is TGTGCCAGCAACGGACAGGGAGCAACTAATGAAAAACTGTTTTTT.

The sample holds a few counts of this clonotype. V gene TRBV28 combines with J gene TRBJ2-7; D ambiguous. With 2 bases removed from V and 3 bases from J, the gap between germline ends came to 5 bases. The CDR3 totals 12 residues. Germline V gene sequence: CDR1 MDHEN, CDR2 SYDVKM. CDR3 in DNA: TGTGCCAGCAGTTTAGCCAGCTACGAGCAGTACGTC. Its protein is CASSLASYEQYV.

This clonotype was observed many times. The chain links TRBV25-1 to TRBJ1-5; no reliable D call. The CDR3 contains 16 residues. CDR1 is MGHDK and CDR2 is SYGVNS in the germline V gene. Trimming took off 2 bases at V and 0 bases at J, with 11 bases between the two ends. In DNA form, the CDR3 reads TGTGCCAGCAGTGAAACAGCCAGTCTTAGCAATCAGCCCCAGCATTTT. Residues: CASSETASLSNQPQHF. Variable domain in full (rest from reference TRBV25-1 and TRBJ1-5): EADIYQTPRYLVIGTGKKITLECSQTMGHDKMYWYQQDPGMELHLIHYSYGVNSTEKGDLSSESTVSRIRTEHFPLTLESARPSHTSQYLCASSETASLSNQPQHFGDGTRLSIL.

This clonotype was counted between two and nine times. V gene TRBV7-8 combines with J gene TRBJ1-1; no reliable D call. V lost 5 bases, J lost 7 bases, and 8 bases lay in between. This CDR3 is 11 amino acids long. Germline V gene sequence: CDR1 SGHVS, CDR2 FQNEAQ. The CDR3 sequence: CASSPMVEAFF. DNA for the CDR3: TGTGCCAGCAGCCCGATGGTTGAAGCTTTCTTT.

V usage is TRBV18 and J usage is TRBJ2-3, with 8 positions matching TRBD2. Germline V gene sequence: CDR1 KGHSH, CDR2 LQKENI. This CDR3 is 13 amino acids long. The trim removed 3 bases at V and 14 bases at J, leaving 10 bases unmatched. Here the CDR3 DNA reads TGTGCCAGCTCACCTTCAGCGGGAGCCCGACCGTATTTT. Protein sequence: CASSPSAGARPYF.

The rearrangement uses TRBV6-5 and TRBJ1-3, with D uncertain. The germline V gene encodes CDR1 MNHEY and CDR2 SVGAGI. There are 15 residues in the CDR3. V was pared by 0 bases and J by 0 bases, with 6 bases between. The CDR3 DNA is TGTGCCAGCAGTTACTCGATCATCTCTGGAAACACCATATATTTT. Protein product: CASSYSIISGNTIYF.

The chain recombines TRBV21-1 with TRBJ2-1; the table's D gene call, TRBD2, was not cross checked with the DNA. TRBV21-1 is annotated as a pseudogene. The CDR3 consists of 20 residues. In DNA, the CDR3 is TGTGCCAGCAGCGAAAAGGAGCGGGGGGTAGTGGAGGTTGGCAGCGATGAGCAGTTCTTC. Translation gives CASSEKERGVVEVGSDEQFF.